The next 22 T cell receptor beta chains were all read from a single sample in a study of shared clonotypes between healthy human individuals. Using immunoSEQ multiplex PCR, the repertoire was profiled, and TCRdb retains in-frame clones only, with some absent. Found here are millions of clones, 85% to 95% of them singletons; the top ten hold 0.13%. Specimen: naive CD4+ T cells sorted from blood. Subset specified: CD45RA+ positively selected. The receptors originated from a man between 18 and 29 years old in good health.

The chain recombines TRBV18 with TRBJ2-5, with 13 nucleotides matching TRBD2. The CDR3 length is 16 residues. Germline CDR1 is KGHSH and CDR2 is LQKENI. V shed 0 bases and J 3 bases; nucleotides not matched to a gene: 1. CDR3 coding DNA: TGTGCCAGCTCACCACCCGGGACTAGCGGGGAAGAGACCCAGTACTTC. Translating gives CASSPPGTSGEETQYF.

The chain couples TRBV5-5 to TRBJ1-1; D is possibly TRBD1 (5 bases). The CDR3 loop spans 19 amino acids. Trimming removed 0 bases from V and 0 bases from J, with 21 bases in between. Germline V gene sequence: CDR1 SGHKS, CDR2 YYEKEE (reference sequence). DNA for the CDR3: TGTGCCAGCAGCTTGGTAAGGAGACCCCCGGGGGATATGAACACTGAAGCTTTCTTT. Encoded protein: CASSLVRRPPGDMNTEAFF. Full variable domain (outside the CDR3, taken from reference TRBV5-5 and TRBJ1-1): DAGVTQSPTHLIKTRGQQVTLRCSPISGHKSVSWYQQVLGQGPQFIFQYYEKEERGRGNFPDRFSARQFPNYSSELNVNALLLGDSALYLCASSLVRRPPGDMNTEAFFGQGTRLTVV.

CDR3 nucleotide sequence: TGTGCCAGCAGCTTGGTAGGGACAGAAAATAGCAATCAGCCCCAGCATTTT. Translating gives CASSLVGTENSNQPQHF. V gene TRBV5-6 combines with J gene TRBJ1-5, with 7 bases identical to TRBD1. The CDR3 is 17 residues long. Per germline, CDR1 SGHDT and CDR2 YYEEEE. Losses at the gene ends were 0 bases for V and 0 bases for J; bases not matched to a gene: 6.

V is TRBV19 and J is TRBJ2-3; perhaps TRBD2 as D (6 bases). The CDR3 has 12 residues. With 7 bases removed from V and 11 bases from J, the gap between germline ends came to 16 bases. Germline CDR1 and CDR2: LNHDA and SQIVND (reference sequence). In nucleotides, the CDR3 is TGTGCCAGTAACAGCAGGGACTCTAGGCAGTATTTT. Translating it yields CASNSRDSRQYF.

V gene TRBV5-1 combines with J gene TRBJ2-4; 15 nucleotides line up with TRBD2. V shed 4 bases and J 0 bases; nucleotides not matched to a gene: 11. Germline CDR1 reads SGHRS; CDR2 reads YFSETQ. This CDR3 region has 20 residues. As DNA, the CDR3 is TGCGCCAGCAGCAACTCTCGGACTAGCGGGGGGGCGCTAGCCAAAAACATTCAGTACTTC. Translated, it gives CASSNSRTSGGALAKNIQYF.

The CDR3 spells CASRAGRQGLDSPLHF. The CDR3 DNA sequence: TGTGCCAGCAGGGCCGGTCGACAGGGGTTGGATTCACCCCTCCACTTT. The gene calls are TRBV2 and TRBJ1-6, with 8 bases that match TRBD1. The trim removed 6 bases at V and 8 bases at J, leaving 12 bases unmatched. This CDR3 is 16 amino acids long. Germline CDR1 reads SNHLY; CDR2 reads FYNNEI.

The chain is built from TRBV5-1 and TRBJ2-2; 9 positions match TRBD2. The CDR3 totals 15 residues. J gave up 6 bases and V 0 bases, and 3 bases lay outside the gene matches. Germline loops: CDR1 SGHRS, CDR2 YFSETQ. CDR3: CASSLGVAGAGELFF. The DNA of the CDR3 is TGCGCCAGCAGCTTGGGGGTAGCGGGAGCCGGGGAGCTGTTTTTT. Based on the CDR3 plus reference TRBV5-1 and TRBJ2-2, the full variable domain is KAGVTQTPRYLIKTRGQQVTLSCSPISGHRSVSWYQQTPGQGLQFLFEYFSETQRNKGNFPGRFSGRQFSNSRSEMNVSTLELGDSALYLCASSLGVAGAGELFFGEGSRLTVL.

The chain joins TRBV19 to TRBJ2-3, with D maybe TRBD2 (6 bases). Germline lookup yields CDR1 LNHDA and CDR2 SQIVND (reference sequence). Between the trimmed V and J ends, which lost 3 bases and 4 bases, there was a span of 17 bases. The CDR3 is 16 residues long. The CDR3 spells CASSIRTKGGADTQYF. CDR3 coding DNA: TGTGCCAGTAGTATCCGAACAAAGGGAGGCGCAGATACGCAGTATTTT.

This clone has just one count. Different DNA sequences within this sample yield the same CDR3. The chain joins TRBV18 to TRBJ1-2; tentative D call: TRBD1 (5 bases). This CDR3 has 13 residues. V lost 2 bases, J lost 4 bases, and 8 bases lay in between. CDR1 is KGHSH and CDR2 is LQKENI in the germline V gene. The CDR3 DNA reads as TGTGCCAGCTCACCAGGGGGGTCCTATGGCTACACCTTC. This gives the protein CASSPGGSYGYTF.

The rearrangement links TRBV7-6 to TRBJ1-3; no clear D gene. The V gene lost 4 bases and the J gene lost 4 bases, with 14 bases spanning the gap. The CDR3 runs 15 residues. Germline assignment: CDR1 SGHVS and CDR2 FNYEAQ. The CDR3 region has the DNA TGTGCCAGCAGCTCGGGCTACGATATAGGAAACACCATATATTTT. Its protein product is CASSSGYDIGNTIYF.

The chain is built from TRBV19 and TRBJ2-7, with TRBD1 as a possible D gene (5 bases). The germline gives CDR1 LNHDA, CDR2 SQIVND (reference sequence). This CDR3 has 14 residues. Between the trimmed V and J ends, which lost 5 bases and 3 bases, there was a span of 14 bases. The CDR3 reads CASSFAGSFYEQYF. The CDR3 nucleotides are TGTGCCAGTAGTTTCGCAGGGTCCTTCTACGAGCAGTACTTC.

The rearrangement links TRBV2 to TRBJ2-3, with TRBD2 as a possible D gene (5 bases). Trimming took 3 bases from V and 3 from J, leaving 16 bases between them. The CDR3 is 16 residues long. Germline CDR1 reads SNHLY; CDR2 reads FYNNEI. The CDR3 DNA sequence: TGTGCCAGCAGTGAGAGGGTCTTAGCCGTGACAGATACGCAGTATTTT. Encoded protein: CASSERVLAVTDTQYF.

CDR3 nucleotides: TGTGCCAGCAGTGGGAGCGGACAGGGGCGCCAGCCCCAGCATTTT. Amino acids: CASSGSGQGRQPQHF. The V gene is TRBV6-1, the J gene TRBJ1-5, with 9 bases aligning to TRBD1. Germline CDR1 is MNHNS and CDR2 is SASEGT. Trimming took 4 bases from V and 7 from J; bases not matched to a gene: 8. The CDR3 length is 15 residues.

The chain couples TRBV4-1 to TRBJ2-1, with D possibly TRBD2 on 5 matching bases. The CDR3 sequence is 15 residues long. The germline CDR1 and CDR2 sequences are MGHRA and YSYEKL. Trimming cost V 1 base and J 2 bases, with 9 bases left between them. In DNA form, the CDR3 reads TGCGCCAGCAGCCAAGGAGAGGGCACCTACAATGAGCAGTTCTTC. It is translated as CASSQGEGTYNEQFF.

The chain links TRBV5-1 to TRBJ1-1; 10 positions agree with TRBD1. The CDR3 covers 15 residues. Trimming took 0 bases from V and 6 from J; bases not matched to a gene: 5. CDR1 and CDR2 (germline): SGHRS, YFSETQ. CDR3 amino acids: CASSLGQGAGAEAFF. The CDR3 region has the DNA TGCGCCAGCAGCTTGGGACAGGGGGCGGGAGCTGAAGCTTTCTTT.

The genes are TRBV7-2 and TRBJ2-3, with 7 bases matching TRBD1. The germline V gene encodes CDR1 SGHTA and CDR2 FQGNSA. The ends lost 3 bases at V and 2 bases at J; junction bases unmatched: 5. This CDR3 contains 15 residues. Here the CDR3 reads CASSLTGIDTDTQYF. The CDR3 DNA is TGTGCCAGCAGCTTGACAGGGATTGACACAGATACGCAGTATTTT.

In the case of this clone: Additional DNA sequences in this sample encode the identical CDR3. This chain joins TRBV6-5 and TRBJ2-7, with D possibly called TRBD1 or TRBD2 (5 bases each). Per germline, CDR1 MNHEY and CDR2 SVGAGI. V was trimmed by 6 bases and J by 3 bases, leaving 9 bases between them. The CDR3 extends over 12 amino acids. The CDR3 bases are TGTGCCAGCAGCCGGGACCTCTACGAGCAGTACTTC. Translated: CASSRDLYEQYF.

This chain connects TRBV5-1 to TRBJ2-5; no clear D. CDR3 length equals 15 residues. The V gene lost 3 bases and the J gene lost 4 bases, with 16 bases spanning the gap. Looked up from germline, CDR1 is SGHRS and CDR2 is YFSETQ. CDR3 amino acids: CASSSARGSGETQYF. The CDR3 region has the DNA TGCGCCAGCAGCTCCGCCCGAGGATCCGGAGAGACCCAGTACTTC.

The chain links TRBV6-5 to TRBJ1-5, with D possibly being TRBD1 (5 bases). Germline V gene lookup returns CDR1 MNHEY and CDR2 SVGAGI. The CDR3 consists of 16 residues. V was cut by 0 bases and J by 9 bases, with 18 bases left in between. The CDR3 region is CASSYSIGPTGGPQHF. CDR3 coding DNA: TGTGCCAGCAGTTACTCGATTGGCCCTACCGGGGGGCCCCAGCATTTT.

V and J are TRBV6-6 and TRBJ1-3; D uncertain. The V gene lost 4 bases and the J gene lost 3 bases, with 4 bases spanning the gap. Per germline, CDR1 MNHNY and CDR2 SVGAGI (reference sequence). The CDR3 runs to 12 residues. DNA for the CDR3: TGTGCCAGCAGTTGGCATGGAAACACCATATATTTT. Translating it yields CASSWHGNTIYF.

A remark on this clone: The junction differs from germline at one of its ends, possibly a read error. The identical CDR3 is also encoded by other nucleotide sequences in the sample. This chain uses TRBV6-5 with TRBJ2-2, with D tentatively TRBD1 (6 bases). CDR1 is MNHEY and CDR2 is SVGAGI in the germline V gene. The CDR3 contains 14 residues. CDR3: CASSTGRGTGELFF. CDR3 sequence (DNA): TGTGCTAGCAGCACAGGGCGAGGGACCGGGGAGCTGTTTTTT.

CDR3 DNA sequence: TGTGCCAGCAGCCCCCTACAGGGATACGAGCAGTACTTC. This encodes CASSPLQGYEQYF. V usage is TRBV5-8 and J usage is TRBJ2-7; D might be TRBD1 (6 bases). This CDR3 has 13 residues. Germline V gives CDR1 SGHTS, CDR2 YDEGEE. V was shortened by 4 bases and J by 4 bases, with 12 bases between the two germline ends.